The clone carrying this TCR beta chain was seen ten or more times. MiXCR, applied by TCRdb to the PCR reads, yields one record per CDR3 protein. This table has more than 85,000 distinct CDR3 sequences, about 52% appearing once. Between the trimmed V and J ends, which lost 6 bases and 8 bases, there was a span of 22 bases. The CDR3 has 16 residues. Germline CDR1 and CDR2: MNHNS and SASEGT. This entry belongs to a study of CDR3 diversity in severe acne. The chain uses TRBV6-1 and TRBJ2-2; D may match TRBD1 or TRBD2 (5 bases each). Sequenced sample: blood. The clonotype was recovered from a male donor in good health, serving as a control. The CDR3 sequence is CASSQTWDGSLGELFF. As DNA, the CDR3 is TGTGCCAGCAGCCAAACCTGGGACGGTTCGTTGGGGGAGCTGTTTTTT.